This T cell receptor beta chain was sequenced for a study of blood T cell repertoires in COVID-19. Study details: Acute and convalescent COVID-19 samples came from the United States, Italy and Spain. T cells, B-cell-depleted T cells, or PBMCs supplied cDNA or gDNA.

The CDR3 has 12 residues. V was shortened by 4 bases and J by 3 bases, with 7 bases between the two germline ends. Participants, roughly 18 to 90 years old, spanned fewer than 25 US areas. As processed by the authors: Using reference gene primer amplification, nucleated cell counts were estimated. The repertoire was sequenced with immunoSEQ multiplex PCR; TCRdb's copy has only in-frame clones and lacks some. V, J and clone size are taken as reported in that table, and D and trimming were inferred from the DNA itself. The table shows more than 250,000 clones, with about nine tenths occurring only once.

This TCR derives from a woman younger than 35 who had recovered from COVID-19. V is TRBV12-3 or TRBV12-4 and J is TRBJ2-7; no firm D call. The sequenced material came from PBMCs or T cells enriched from blood (not recorded which). CDR3 protein: CASSSDNYEQYF. The CDR3 DNA reads TGTGCCAGCAGTTCCGACAACTACGAGCAGTACTTC.